The 3 T cell receptor beta chains below were found in one sample sequenced in a study of shared clonotypes between healthy human individuals. The method was immunoSEQ multiplex PCR; TCRdb's version includes in-frame clones alone and lacks a portion of them. The sample contains about 1.1 million clones, 60% to 85% of which appear only once. Sequenced material: memory CD4+ T cells from PBMCs. The subset was: CD45RA-negative fraction. The receptor source for this set is a man aged 18 to 35 in good health. Some clones in this sample may be carry-over from other donors' samples.

The gene calls are TRBV11-2 and TRBJ1-4; no clear D gene. This CDR3 is built from 13 residues. CDR1 and CDR2 (germline): SGHAT, FQNNGV. V shed 5 bases and J shed 0 bases, with 4 bases lying between them. This CDR3 reads CASSATTNEKLFF. The CDR3 nucleotides read TGTGCCAGCAGCGCGACAACTAATGAAAAACTGTTTTTT.

Only one count was recorded for this clone. The rearrangement links TRBV5-1 to TRBJ1-2; TRBD1 might be the D (5 bases). Germline CDR1 is SGHRS and CDR2 is YFSETQ. This CDR3 has 13 residues. The ends were cut back, 2 bases at V and 8 bases at J, with 13 bases in the middle. The CDR3 loop reads CASSFMGVGGYTF. CDR3 DNA sequence: TGCGCCAGCAGCTTCATGGGGGTTGGCGGCTACACCTTC. Filled out from reference TRBV5-1 and TRBJ1-2, the complete variable domain reads KAGVTQTPRYLIKTRGQQVTLSCSPISGHRSVSWYQQTPGQGLQFLFEYFSETQRNKGNFPGRFSGRQFSNSRSEMNVSTLELGDSALYLCASSFMGVGGYTFGSGTRLTVV.

In DNA form, the CDR3 reads TGTGCCAGCAGTGATGAAGGGGCCTATGGCTACACCTTC. Its protein is CASSDEGAYGYTF. V is TRBV2 and J is TRBJ1-2, with D possibly matching TRBD1 (5 bases). The CDR3 sequence is 13 residues long. Trimming removed 3 bases at V and 4 bases at J, with 9 bases between. The V gene's germline CDR1 is SNHLY and CDR2 FYNNEI.